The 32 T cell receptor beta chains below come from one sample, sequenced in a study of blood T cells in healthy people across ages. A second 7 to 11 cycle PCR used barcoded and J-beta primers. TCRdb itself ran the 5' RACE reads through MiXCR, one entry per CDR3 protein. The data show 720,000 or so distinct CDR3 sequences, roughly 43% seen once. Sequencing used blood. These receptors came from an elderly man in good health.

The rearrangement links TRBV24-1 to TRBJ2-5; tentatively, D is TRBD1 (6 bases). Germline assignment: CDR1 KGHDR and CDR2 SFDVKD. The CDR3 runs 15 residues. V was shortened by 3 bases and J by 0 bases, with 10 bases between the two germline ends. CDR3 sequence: CATSDPTGYQETQYF. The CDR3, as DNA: TGTGCCACCAGTGATCCGACAGGATACCAAGAGACCCAGTACTTC.

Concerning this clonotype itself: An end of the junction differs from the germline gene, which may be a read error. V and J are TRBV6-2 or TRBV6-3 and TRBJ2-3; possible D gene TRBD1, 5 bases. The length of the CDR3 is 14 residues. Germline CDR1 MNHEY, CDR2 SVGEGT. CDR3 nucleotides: TGTGCCAGCAGTGACAGTCTCGTCACAGATGCGCAGTATTTT. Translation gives CASSDSLVTDAQYF.

The CDR3 sequence: CSANLQGFPRYEQFF. For the CDR3, the DNA is TGCAGTGCTAACTTACAGGGGTTCCCGCGGTATGAGCAGTTCTTC. J is TRBJ2-1 and V is TRBV20-1; 7 positions agree with TRBD1. Trimming took 4 bases from V and 8 from J; bases not matched to a gene: 14. CDR3 length: 15 residues. Germline-derived CDR1 and CDR2 are DFQATT and SNEGSKA (reference sequence).

The CDR3 loop reads CASKETSGGVETQYF. The CDR3 coding sequence is TGTGCCAGCAAAGAGACTAGCGGGGGTGTTGAGACGCAGTATTTT. The gene calls are TRBV12-3 or TRBV12-4 and TRBJ2-3; TRBD2 matches at 12 bases. The junction had 11 bases not matched to a gene; V was cut back by 7 bases and J by 9 bases. This CDR3 is 15 amino acids long.

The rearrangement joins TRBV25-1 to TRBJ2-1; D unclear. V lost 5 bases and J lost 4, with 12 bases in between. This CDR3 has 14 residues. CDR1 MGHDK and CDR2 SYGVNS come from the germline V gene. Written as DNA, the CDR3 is TGTGCCAGCAGTCCCCCGGGCTGGTACAATGAGCAGTTCTTC. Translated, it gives CASSPPGWYNEQFF.

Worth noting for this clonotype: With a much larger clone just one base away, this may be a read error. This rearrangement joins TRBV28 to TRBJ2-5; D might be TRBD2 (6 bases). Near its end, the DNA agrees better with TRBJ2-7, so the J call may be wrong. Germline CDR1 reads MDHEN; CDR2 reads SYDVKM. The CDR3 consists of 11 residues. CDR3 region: CANRRDYEQYF. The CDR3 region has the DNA TGTGCCAACAGGAGGGACTACGAGCAGTACTTC.

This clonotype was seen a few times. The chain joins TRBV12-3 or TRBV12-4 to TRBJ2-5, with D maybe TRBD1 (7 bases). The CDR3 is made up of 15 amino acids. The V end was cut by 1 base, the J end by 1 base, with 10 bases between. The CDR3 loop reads CASSLGRDSQETQYF. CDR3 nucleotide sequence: TGTGCCAGCAGTTTAGGGAGGGACAGCCAAGAGACCCAGTACTTC.

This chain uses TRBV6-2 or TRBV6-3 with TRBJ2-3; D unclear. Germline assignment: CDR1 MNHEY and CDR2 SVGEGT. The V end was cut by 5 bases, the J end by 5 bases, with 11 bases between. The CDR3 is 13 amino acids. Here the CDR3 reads CASSDDEKDTQYF. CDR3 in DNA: TGTGCCAGCAGTGACGATGAAAAAGATACGCAGTATTTT.

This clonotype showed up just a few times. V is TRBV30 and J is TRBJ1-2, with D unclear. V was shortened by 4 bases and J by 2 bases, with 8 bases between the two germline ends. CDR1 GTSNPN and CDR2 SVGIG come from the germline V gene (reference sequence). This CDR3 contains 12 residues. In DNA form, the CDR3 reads TGTGCCTGGAATAACGAGAACTATGGCTACACCTTC. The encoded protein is CAWNNENYGYTF.

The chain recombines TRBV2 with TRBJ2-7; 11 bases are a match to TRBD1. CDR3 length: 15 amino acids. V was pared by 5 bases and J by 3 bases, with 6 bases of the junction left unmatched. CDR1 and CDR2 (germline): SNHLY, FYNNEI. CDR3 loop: CASSTGTGGFYEQYF. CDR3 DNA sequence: TGTGCCAGCAGTACCGGGACAGGGGGATTCTACGAGCAGTACTTC.

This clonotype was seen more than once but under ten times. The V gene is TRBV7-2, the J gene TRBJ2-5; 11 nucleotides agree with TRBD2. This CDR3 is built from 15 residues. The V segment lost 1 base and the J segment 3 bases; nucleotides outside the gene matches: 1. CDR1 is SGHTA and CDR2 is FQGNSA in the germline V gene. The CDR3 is CASSLDSGGEETQYF. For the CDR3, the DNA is TGTGCCAGCAGCTTAGATAGCGGGGGGGAAGAGACCCAGTACTTC.

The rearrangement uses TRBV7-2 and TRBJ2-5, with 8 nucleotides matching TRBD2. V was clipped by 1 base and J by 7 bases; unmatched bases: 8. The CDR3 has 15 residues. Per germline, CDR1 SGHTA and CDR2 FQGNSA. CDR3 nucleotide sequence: TGTGCCAGCAGCTTAGTGGCGGGGGGCCGGGGGACCCAGTACTTC. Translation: CASSLVAGGRGTQYF.

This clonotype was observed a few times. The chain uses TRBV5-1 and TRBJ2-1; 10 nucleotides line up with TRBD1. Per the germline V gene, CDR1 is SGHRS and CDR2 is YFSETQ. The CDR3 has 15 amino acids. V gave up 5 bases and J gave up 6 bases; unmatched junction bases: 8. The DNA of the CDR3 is TGCGCCAGCAGTCGTGACAGGGGGCGTTTCAATGAGCAGTTCTTC. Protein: CASSRDRGRFNEQFF.

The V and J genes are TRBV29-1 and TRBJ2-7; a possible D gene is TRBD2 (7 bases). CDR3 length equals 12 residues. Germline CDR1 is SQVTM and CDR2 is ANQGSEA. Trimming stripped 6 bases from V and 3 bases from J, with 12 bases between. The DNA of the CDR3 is TGCAGCGTGGGGAGGGGGATCTACGAGCAGTACTTC. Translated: CSVGRGIYEQYF.

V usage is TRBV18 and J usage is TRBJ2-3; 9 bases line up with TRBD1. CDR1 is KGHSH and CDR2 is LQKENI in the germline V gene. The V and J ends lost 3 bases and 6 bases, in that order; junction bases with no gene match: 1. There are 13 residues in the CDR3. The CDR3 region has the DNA TGTGCCAGCTCACCGGGACAGGGCGATACGCAGTATTTT. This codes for CASSPGQGDTQYF.

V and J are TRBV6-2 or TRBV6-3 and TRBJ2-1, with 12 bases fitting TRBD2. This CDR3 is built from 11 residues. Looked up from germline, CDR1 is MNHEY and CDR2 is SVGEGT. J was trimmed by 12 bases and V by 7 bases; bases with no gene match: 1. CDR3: CASTSGRGQFF. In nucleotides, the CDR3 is TGTGCCAGCACTAGCGGGAGGGGGCAGTTCTTC.

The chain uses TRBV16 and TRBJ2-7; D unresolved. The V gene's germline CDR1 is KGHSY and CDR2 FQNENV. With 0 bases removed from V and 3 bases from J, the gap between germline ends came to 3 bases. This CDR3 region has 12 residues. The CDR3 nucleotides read TGTGCCAGCAGCCAATCCAACTACGAGCAGTACTTC. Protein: CASSQSNYEQYF.

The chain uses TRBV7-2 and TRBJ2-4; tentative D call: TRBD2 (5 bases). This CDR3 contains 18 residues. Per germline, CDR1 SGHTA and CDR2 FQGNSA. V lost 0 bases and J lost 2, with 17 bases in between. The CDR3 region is CASSLAIEGVRTKNIQYF. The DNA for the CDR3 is TGTGCCAGCAGCTTAGCGATAGAGGGTGTGAGAACCAAAAACATTCAGTACTTC.

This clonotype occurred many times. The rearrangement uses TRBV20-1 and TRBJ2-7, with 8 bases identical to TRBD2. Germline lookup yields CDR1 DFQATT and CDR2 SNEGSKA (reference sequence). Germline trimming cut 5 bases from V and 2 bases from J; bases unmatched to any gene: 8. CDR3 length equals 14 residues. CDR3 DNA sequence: TGCAGTGCTCCGGGACTAGTAATCCCCTACGAGCAGTACTTC. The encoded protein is CSAPGLVIPYEQYF.

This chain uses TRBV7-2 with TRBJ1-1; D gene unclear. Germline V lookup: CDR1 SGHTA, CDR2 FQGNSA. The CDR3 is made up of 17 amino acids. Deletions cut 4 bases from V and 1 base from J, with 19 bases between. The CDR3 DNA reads TGTGCCAGCAGCTCCCAAACATTTCCGGGTGGGAACACTGAAGCTTTCTTT. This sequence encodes CASSSQTFPGGNTEAFF.

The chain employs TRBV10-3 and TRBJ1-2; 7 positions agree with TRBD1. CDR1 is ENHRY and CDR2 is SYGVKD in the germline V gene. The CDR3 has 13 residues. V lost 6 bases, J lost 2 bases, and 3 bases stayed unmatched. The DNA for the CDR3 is TGTGCCATCAGACCGGGACAGAACTATGGCTACACCTTC. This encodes CAIRPGQNYGYTF.

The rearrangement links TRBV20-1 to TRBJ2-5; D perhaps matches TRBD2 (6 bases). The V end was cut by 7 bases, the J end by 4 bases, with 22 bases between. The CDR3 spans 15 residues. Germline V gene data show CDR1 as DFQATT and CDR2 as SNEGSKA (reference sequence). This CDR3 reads CSVSPSERVRETQYF. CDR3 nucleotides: TGCAGTGTGAGTCCTAGCGAGAGGGTAAGAGAGACCCAGTACTTC.

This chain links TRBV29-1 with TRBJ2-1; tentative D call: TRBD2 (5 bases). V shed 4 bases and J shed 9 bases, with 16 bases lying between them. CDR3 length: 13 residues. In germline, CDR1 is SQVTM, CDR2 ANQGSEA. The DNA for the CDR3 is TGCAGCGTTGCAAAAAGGGAGCTAAGTGAGCAGTTCTTC. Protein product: CSVAKRELSEQFF.

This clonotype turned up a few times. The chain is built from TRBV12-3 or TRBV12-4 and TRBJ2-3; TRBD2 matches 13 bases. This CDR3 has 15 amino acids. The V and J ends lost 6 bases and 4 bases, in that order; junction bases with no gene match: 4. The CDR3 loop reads CASRPGLAGSDTQYF. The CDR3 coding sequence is TGTGCCAGCAGACCGGGACTAGCGGGATCAGATACGCAGTATTTT.

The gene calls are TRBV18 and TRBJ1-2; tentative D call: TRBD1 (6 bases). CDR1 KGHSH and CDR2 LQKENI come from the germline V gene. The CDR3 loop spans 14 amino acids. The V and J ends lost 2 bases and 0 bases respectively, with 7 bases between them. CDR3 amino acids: CASSPWDTNYGYTF. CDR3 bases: TGTGCCAGCTCACCATGGGACACTAACTATGGCTACACCTTC.

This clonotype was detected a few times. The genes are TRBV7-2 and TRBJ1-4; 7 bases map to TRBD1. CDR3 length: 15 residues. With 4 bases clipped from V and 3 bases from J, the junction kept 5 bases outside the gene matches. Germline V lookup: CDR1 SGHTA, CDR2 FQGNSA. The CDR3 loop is CASSYETGSNEKLFF. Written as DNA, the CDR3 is TGTGCCAGCAGCTATGAGACAGGGTCTAATGAAAAACTGTTTTTT.

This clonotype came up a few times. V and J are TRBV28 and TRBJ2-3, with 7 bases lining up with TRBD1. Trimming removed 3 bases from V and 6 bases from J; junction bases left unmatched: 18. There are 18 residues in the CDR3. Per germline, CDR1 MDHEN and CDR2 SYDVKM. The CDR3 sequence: CASSFGDRVDGRPDTQYF. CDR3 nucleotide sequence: TGTGCCAGCAGTTTCGGAGACAGGGTGGACGGCCGACCGGATACGCAGTATTTT. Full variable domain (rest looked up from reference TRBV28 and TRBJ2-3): DVKVTQSSRYLVKRTGEKVFLECVQDMDHENMFWYRQDPGLGLRLIYFSYDVKMKEKGDIPEGYSVSREKKERFSLILESASTNQTSMYLCASSFGDRVDGRPDTQYFGPGTRLTVL.

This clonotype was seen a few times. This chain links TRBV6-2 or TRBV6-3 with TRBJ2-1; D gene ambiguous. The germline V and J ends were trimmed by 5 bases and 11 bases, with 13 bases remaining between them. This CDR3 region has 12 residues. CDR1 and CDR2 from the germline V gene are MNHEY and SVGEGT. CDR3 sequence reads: CASSPAGPQQFF. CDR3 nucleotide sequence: TGTGCCAGCAGTCCCGCCGGGCCCCAGCAGTTCTTC.

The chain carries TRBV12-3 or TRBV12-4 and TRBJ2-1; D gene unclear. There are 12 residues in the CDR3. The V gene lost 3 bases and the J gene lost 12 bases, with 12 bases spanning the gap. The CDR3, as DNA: TGTGCCAGCAGTTTGGTCCCTTCTGGGCAGTTCTTC. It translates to CASSLVPSGQFF.

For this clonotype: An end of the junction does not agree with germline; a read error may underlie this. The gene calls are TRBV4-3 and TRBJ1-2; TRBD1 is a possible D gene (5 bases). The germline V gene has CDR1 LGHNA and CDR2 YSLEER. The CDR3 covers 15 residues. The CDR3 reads CASNQGTERNYGYTF. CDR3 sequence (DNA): TGCGCCAGCAACCAAGGGACGGAACGTAACTATGGCTACACCTTC.

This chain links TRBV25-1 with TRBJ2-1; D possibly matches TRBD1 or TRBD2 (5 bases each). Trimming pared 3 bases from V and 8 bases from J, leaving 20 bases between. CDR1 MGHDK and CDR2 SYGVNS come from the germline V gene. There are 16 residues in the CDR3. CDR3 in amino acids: CASSDDGGADSHEQFF. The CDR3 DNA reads TGTGCCAGCAGTGATGATGGGGGAGCTGATTCACATGAGCAGTTCTTC.

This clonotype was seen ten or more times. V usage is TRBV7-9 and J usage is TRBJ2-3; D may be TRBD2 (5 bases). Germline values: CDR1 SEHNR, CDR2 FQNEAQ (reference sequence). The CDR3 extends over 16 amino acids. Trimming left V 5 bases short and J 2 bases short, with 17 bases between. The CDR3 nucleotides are TGTGCCAGCAGCGCGAAACTAGGCTTAAACACAGATACGCAGTATTTT. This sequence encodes CASSAKLGLNTDTQYF.